The table lists the clone carrying this T cell receptor (beta chain) with a count of one. Antigen specificity is unknown. The source of the sample is a study of T cells in Graves' hyperthyroidism and ophthalmopathy. Turning to the study itself: Peripheral blood samples were taken at initial diagnosis, prior to any treatment. The study's findings and limits: Ophthalmopathy was predicted by the model a median of approximately 6 months ahead of onset.

Amplified TCR beta CDR3 regions came from RNA transcripts. During a first-round RT-PCR of the TCR CDR3, the HTBI primer set was used. TCRdb analysed the multiplex PCR reads with MiXCR anew, one entry per CDR3 protein. The data show hundreds of thousands of distinct CDR3 sequences, about 14% seen once. From germline, CDR1 is SGHRS and CDR2 YFSETQ. The CDR3 covers 16 residues. Trimming removed 3 bases at V and 4 bases at J, with 16 bases between. The chain recombines TRBV5-1 with TRBJ2-2, with D tentatively TRBD1 (7 bases). The receptor was derived from a woman aged 45-59 years with Graves' ophthalmopathy. The sample was blood. CDR3 protein: CASSSGRTGITGELFF. The CDR3 nucleotides read TGCGCCAGCAGCTCTGGGAGGACAGGTATCACCGGGGAGCTGTTTTTT.